The entry below gives a single T cell receptor beta chain sequence along with its context. Its specificity is not known. A read error is possible here, since a much larger clone lies one base away. TCRdb used MiXCR to reprocess the reads, holding one entry per CDR3 protein. The sample holds approximately 500,000 distinct CDR3 sequences, 15% to 20% seen once. These data come from a study of T cell repertoires in cytomegalovirus infection. Study-wide results and caveats: The ex vivo response showed dominance by HLA-C-restricted CMV-specific TCR beta clonotypes.

CDR1 and CDR2 (germline): LGHNT, FRNRAP. CDR3 length: 13 residues. V was clipped by 1 base and J by 9 bases, with 10 bases between them. The V and J genes are TRBV12-5 and TRBJ2-1; D call uncertain. Sequencing used CD8+ T cells from PBMCs. The sequence came from a human donor in good health (CMV status not recorded). Some clones in this sample may be carry-over from other donors' samples. CDR3 amino acids: CASGLALDGEQFF. The CDR3 region has the DNA TGTGCTAGTGGTTTGGCCCTTGATGGTGAGCAGTTCTTC.